The rows below give T cell receptor beta chains drawn from one sample of a study of cytomegalovirus exposure and HLA in healthy donors. Profiled with immunoSEQ multiplex PCR; TCRdb holds only in-frame clones, not every one. The sample has tens of thousands of clones, roughly 93% seen once. Sequencing used PBMCs. The receptors stem from a young man in good health and CMV-seronegative. Each CDR3 is given with its conserved first and last residue. D genes are given only for firm matches. Clone size is stated in some rows and not others, as once, few, many or a class when expanded.

J | size | V | D | CDR3 | DNA
TRBJ2-2 | - | TRBV5-1 | - | CASSLIQAGELFF | TGCGCCAGCAGCTTGATCCAGGCCGGGGAGCTGTTTTTT
TRBJ1-1 | - | TRBV28 | - | CASRWQGGTEAFF | TGTGCCAGCAGATGGCAGGGAGGGACTGAAGCTTTCTTT
TRBJ2-6 | - | TRBV18 | - | CASSPGSNSGANVLTF | TGTGCCAGCTCACCAGGCAGTAACTCTGGGGCCAACGTCCTGACTTTC
TRBJ2-1 | - | TRBV14 | - | CASSFQGAYNEQFF | TGTGCCAGCAGTTTCCAGGGCGCCTACAATGAGCAGTTCTTC
TRBJ2-7 | - | TRBV9 | TRBD2 | CASSGLAGSSYEQYF | TGTGCCAGCAGCGGACTAGCGGGTTCTTCCTACGAGCAGTACTTC
TRBJ1-5 | - | TRBV30 | - | CAWSPRGRSNQPQHF | TGTGCCTGGAGTCCCCGGGGAAGGAGCAATCAGCCCCAGCATTTT
TRBJ2-2 | - | TRBV12-5 | TRBD2 | CASGSSRWGEGNTGELFF | TGTGCTAGTGGTTCGTCCAGATGGGGGGAGGGCAACACCGGGGAGCTGTTTTTT
TRBJ2-7 | - | TRBV18 | - | CASSPQTQAYEQYF | TGTGCCAGCTCACCACAGACCCAGGCCTACGAGCAGTACTTC
TRBJ1-1 | - | TRBV2 | - | CASSEQVMNTEAFF | TGTGCCAGCAGTGAGCAGGTGATGAACACTGAAGCTTTCTTT
TRBJ2-2 | - | TRBV2 | TRBD2 | CASSGRSTSGVNTGELFF | TGTGCCAGCAGTGGTAGGTCAACTAGCGGAGTTAACACCGGGGAGCTGTTTTTT
TRBJ1-2 | - | TRBV27 | - | CASSFAGNYGYTF | TGTGCCAGCAGTTTTGCAGGGAATTATGGCTACACCTTC
TRBJ1-1 | - | TRBV30 | TRBD1 | CAWASDREGEAFF | TGTGCCTGGGCCTCGGACAGGGAGGGTGAAGCTTTCTTT
TRBJ1-1 | - | TRBV5-1 | TRBD1 | CASSLGQGRMNTEAFF | TGCGCCAGCAGCTTAGGACAGGGGCGCATGAACACTGAAGCTTTCTTT
TRBJ2-1 | - | TRBV5-1 | TRBD2 | CASSFSLAGVSSYNEQFF | TGCGCCAGCAGCTTTTCCCTTGCGGGGGTGAGCTCCTACAATGAGCAGTTCTTC
TRBJ1-2 | - | TRBV27 | TRBD1 | CASSLSLEGAAGYTF | TGTGCCAGCAGTTTATCCCTCGAGGGGGCGGCAGGCTACACCTTC
TRBJ2-1 | - | TRBV10-2 | TRBD2 | CASSPFSGGANEQFF | TGCGCCAGCAGTCCCTTTAGCGGGGGGGCCAATGAGCAGTTCTTC
TRBJ2-1 | - | TRBV5-1 | - | CASSSPAGAPVEQFF | TGCGCCAGCAGCTCCCCAGCGGGCGCCCCCGTAGAGCAGTTCTTC
TRBJ2-1 | - | TRBV7-9 | - | CASSFKREHYYNEQFF | TGTGCCAGCAGCTTTAAACGGGAGCACTACTACAATGAGCAGTTCTTC
TRBJ2-2 | - | TRBV6-4 | TRBD1 | CASSDTDRDGELFF | TGTGCCAGCAGTGACACGGACAGGGACGGGGAGCTGTTTTTT
TRBJ2-3 | few | TRBV11-2 | TRBD2 | CASSPERGSTDTQYF | TGTGCCAGCAGCCCTGAGCGGGGGAGCACAGATACGCAGTATTTT
TRBJ1-1 | - | TRBV10-3 | TRBD1 | CANRQGSNTEAFF | TGTGCCAACCGACAGGGGTCGAACACTGAAGCTTTCTTT
TRBJ1-2 | - | TRBV6-1 | - | CASISRGFLDGYTF | TGTGCCAGCATCTCCCGAGGGTTCCTTGATGGCTACACCTTC
TRBJ1-6 | - | TRBV9 | - | CASSGTDYNSPLHF | TGTGCCAGCAGCGGGACAGATTATAATTCACCCCTCCACTTT
TRBJ2-1 | - | TRBV7-9 | - | CASRQGRNEQFF | TGTGCCAGCAGGCAGGGCCGCAATGAGCAGTTCTTC
TRBJ2-2 | - | TRBV5-1 | - | CASSSDSTGVNTGELFF | TGCGCCAGCAGCTCCGATTCGACAGGAGTGAACACCGGGGAGCTGTTTTTT
TRBJ2-5 | - | TRBV10-3 | TRBD2 | CAISEASGRFQETQYF | TGTGCCATCAGTGAGGCTAGCGGGAGGTTCCAAGAGACCCAGTACTTC
TRBJ2-3 | - | TRBV7-6 | TRBD2 | CASSLGSGGPTDTQYF | TGTGCCAGCAGCTTAGGTAGCGGGGGGCCCACAGATACGCAGTATTTT
TRBJ2-7 | once | TRBV27 | TRBD1 | CASSLLQGYEQYF | TGTGCCAGCAGTTTATTACAGGGGTACGAGCAGTACTTC
TRBJ2-5 | - | TRBV19 | TRBD1 | CASSTHRGGQETQYF | TGTGCCAGTAGTACCCACAGGGGCGGGCAAGAGACCCAGTACTTC
TRBJ2-1 | - | TRBV7-2 | - | CASSRQTGTQEQFF | TGTGCCAGCAGCAGGCAGACAGGGACTCAGGAGCAGTTCTTC
TRBJ1-1 | - | TRBV25-1 | TRBD1 | CASSDWTGESSEAFF | TGTGCCAGCAGTGATTGGACAGGGGAATCGTCTGAAGCTTTCTTT
TRBJ2-5 | - | TRBV5-1 | TRBD2 | CASSLLLAGVETQYF | TGCGCCAGCAGCTTGCTACTAGCGGGAGTAGAGACCCAGTACTTC
TRBJ1-2 | - | TRBV5-5 | TRBD1 | CASSLGGTVPSHGYTF | TGTGCCAGCAGCTTGGGTGGGACAGTCCCCAGCCATGGCTACACCTTC
TRBJ2-7 | - | TRBV9 | - | CASSVSGTPQFWGEQYF | TGTGCCAGCAGCGTCAGCGGGACACCCCAATTCTGGGGCGAGCAGTACTTC
TRBJ2-7 | - | TRBV6-6 | TRBD2 | CASSTGLAAKAYEQYF | TGTGCCAGCAGTACGGGACTAGCGGCGAAGGCCTACGAGCAGTACTTC
TRBJ1-4 | - | TRBV20-1 | - | CSAGPGKLFF | TGCAGTGCTGGACCAGGGAAACTGTTTTTT
TRBJ2-2 | - | TRBV5-6 | - | CASSSALVSTTGELFF | TGTGCCAGCAGCTCCGCGCTAGTGTCGACCACCGGGGAGCTGTTTTTT
TRBJ2-7 | - | TRBV18 | TRBD1 | CASSPRDGDRGFYEQYF | TGTGCCAGCTCACCTCGGGATGGGGACAGGGGTTTTTACGAGCAGTACTTC
TRBJ1-4 | - | TRBV6-5 | - | CASSSGGGGNEKLFF | TGTGCCAGCTCCTCGGGGGGCGGGGGGAATGAAAAACTGTTTTTT
TRBJ2-1 | - | TRBV28 | - | CASSFWGGTSNEQFF | TGTGCCAGCAGTTTTTGGGGCGGGACTTCAAATGAGCAGTTCTTC